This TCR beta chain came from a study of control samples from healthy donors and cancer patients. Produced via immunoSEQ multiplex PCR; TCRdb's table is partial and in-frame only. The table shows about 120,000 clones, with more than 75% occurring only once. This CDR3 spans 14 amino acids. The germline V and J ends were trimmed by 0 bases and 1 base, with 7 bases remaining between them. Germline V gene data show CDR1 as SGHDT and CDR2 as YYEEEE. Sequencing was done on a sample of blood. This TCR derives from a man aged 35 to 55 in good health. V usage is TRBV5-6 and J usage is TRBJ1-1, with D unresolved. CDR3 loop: CASSLAGWNTEAFF. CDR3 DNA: TGTGCCAGCAGCTTGGCGGGATGGAACACTGAAGCTTTCTTT.